The TCR beta chain described here comes from a study of blood T cells in healthy people across ages. Points from the study as a whole: Observed TCR beta diversity showed a strong correlation with the percentage of naive T cells as measured by flow cytometry. Naive CD4+ cells and diversity were both higher in long-lived donors than in aged donors.

This CDR3 contains 13 residues. CDR1 is DFQATT and CDR2 is SNEGSKA in the germline V gene (reference sequence). This clonotype has a handful of counts. What it recognizes is unknown. For the second PCR, which ran for about 7 to 11 cycles, a sample-barcoded 5' primer and a J-beta primer mix were used. TCRdb analysed the 5' RACE reads with MiXCR anew, one entry per CDR3 protein. The sample records about 680,000 distinct CDR3 sequences, around half being singletons. V and J are TRBV20-1 and TRBJ2-3; D not resolved. Input material: blood. This sequence was found in a woman aged 55-69 years in good health. For the CDR3, the DNA is TGCAGCGCCCCCGCTATTGGCACAGATACGCAGTATTTT. Its protein is CSAPAIGTDTQYF.